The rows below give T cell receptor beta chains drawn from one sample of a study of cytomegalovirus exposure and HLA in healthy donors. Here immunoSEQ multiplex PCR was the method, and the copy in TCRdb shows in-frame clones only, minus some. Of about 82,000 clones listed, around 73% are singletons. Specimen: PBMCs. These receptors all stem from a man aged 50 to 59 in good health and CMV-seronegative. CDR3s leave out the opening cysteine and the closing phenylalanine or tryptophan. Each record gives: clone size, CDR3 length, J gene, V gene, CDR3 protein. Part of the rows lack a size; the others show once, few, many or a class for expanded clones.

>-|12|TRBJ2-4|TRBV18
ASSDRQGRDIQY
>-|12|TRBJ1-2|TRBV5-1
ASSSEGQGNGYT
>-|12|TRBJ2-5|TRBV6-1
ASSEGGTGETQY
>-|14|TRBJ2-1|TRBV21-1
ASSKAIGATDNEQF
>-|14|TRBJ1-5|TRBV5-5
ASSLQGTAYNQPQH
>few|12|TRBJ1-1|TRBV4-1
ASSQREGDTEAF
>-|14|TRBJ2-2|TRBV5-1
ASSLSGPPRTGELF
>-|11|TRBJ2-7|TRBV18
ASSQDRDYEQY
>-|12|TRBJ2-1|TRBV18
ASSGLDPYNEQF
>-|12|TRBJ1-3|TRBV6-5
ASTQTGSGNTIY
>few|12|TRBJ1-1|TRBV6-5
ASRSDRGDPEAF
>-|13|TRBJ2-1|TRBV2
ASSASGGSYNEQF
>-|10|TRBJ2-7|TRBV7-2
ASSGGPAKQY
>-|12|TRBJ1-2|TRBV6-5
ASSQGQGARGYT
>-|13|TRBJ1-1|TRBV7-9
SSSLVSGMNTEAF
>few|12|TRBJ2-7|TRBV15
ATSSGGGRYEQY
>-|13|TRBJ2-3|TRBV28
ASSLLGGSLYTQY
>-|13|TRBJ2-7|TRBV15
ATSRDPTSSYEQY
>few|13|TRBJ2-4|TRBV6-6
ASSTGLTAKNIQY
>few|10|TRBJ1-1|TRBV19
ASSMRDSGAF